This T cell receptor (beta chain) was sequenced for a study of CD8+ T cells in alopecia areata. Study at large: Treated patients took oral tofacitinib at 5 to 10 mg twice daily. Tofacitinib administration persisted for 6 to 18 months, succeeded by 6 months off drug. Severity among treated patients was scored by the percentage of scalp area affected.

The treatment: oral pan-JAK inhibitor, 5-10 mg twice daily. Alopecia areata patients had lesional scalp punch biopsies and peripheral blood taken from them. This clone was seen only once. CDR1 and CDR2 from the germline V gene are SGDLS and YYNGEE. The CDR3 runs 14 residues. Trimming took 1 base from V and 10 from J; bases not matched to a gene: 4. Reverse transcribed after extraction, RNA yielded cDNA as the sequencing template. Data came from immunoSEQ multiplex PCR; TCRdb stores just in-frame clones and leaves some out. Altogether roughly 120,000 clones are present, roughly 55% being singletons, with the ten largest covering 12%.

This sequence joins TRBV9 and TRBJ2-4; TRBD2 matches 11 bases. The specimen was CD8+ T cells sorted from blood, collected at week 24, from a patient treated with tofacitinib. This TCR was recovered from a human donor with alopecia areata. The CDR3 loop is CASSVSSSGGIQYF. In nucleotides, the CDR3 is TGTGCCAGCAGCGTATCGTCTAGCGGGGGGATTCAGTACTTC.